This TCR beta chain was identified in a study of blood T cell dynamics during melanoma immunotherapy. Time point reported: week 3, after first cycle of checkpoint inhibitor. Prior systemic cancer therapy, immunosuppressant use and other active malignancies excluded patients. Germline lookup yields CDR1 SNHLY and CDR2 FYNNEI. The CDR3 spans 11 residues. With 7 bases removed from V and 11 bases from J, the gap between germline ends came to 12 bases. Concerning this clone itself: Its target is not known.

The assay was immunoSEQ multiplex PCR, and TCRdb's table has in-frame clones only and misses some. Counted here are over 15,000 clones, roughly 85% occurring once; the ten biggest clones make up roughly 7.1%. Study findings and constraints: Whether repertoire-driving clones were melanoma-specific could not be determined. PBMC repertoires of eventual disease-control patients split at W3 into clonality or diversity gains.

The sequencing used blood, collected from a patient treated with checkpoint blockade. The V and J genes are TRBV2 and TRBJ1-5; D gene uncertain. The sequence came from a human donor with melanoma. The CDR3 sequence: CASMGSSSQHF. The CDR3 DNA follows: TGTGCCAGCATGGGGAGTTCATCCCAGCATTTT.